This T cell receptor beta chain was captured by sequencing in a study of vaccination effects on CD4 cells after COVID-19. Upon completion of about eleven days in culture, CD4+ T cells were isolated. As their vaccination, participants received two doses of either BNT162b2 or mRNA-1273. This clone was counted once. The antigen is unknown. The V and J ends lost 5 bases and 3 bases respectively, with 9 bases between them. This CDR3 is built from 13 residues. The germline gives CDR1 LGHNA, CDR2 YSLEER. The assay was immunoSEQ multiplex PCR, and TCRdb's table has in-frame clones only and misses some. The sample comprises approximately 30,000 clones, 70% to 85% of which are singletons, and about 16% rests with the top ten.

The sequence was collected from a human donor who received a COVID-19 vaccine. The specimen was CD4+ T cells from PBMCs cultured without peptide, collected after COVID-19 vaccination. The genes are TRBV4-3 and TRBJ2-3; D unresolved. The CDR3 region has the DNA TGCGCCAGCAGCATCCGCCAAACAGATACGCAGTATTTT. It translates to CASSIRQTDTQYF.